What follows are 30 T cell receptor beta chains derived from one specimen sequenced in a study of control samples from healthy donors and cancer patients. Generated by immunoSEQ multiplex PCR, the TCRdb table keeps only in-frame clones and is missing some. The sample records some 120,000 clones, around 89% being singletons. Sequenced sample: blood. All receptors come from a man aged 45-60 years in good health.

The CDR3 region is CASTASGGQETQYF. CDR3 sequence (DNA): TGTGCCAGTACTGCTAGCGGGGGCCAAGAGACCCAGTACTTC. V and J are TRBV19 and TRBJ2-5; 10 nucleotides align to TRBD2. The CDR3 runs 14 residues. CDR1 is LNHDA, CDR2 SQIVND, per germline (reference sequence). Trimming removed 7 bases from V and 1 base from J; junction bases left unmatched: 3.

The chain recombines TRBV9 with TRBJ1-1, with a weak D call TRBD1 (5 bases). The CDR3 has 16 amino acids. V dropped 1 base and J dropped 0 bases, with 13 bases sitting between them. Germline V lookup: CDR1 SGDLS, CDR2 YYNGEE. The CDR3 region is CASSVRPTAMNTEAFF. In nucleotides, the CDR3 is TGTGCCAGCAGCGTAAGACCGACAGCTATGAACACTGAAGCTTTCTTT.

The chain employs TRBV2 and TRBJ1-4, with a weak D call TRBD1 (6 bases). The CDR3 extends over 13 amino acids. Germline assignment: CDR1 SNHLY and CDR2 FYNNEI. Trimming pared 8 bases from V and 5 bases from J, leaving 12 bases between. CDR3 protein: CASLDSLNEKLFF. The DNA of the CDR3 is TGTGCCAGCTTGGACAGCTTAAATGAAAAACTGTTTTTT.

The rearrangement links TRBV27 to TRBJ1-6; weak D call: TRBD1 (5 bases). Germline values: CDR1 MNHEY, CDR2 SMNVEV (reference sequence). The CDR3 runs to 15 residues. Trimming cost V 8 bases and J 9 bases, with 20 bases left between them. CDR3 loop: CASGPLKGPSSPLHF. CDR3 DNA sequence: TGTGCCAGCGGGCCCCTCAAGGGGCCTTCTTCACCCCTCCACTTT.

V gene TRBV18 combines with J gene TRBJ1-1; D not certain. Trimming took off 4 bases at V and 1 base at J, with 4 bases between the two ends. CDR1 is KGHSH, CDR2 LQKENI, per germline. The CDR3 contains 12 residues. CDR3 protein: CASSQGNTEAFF. In DNA, the CDR3 is TGTGCCAGCTCACAGGGGAACACTGAAGCTTTCTTT.

The chain has TRBV18 and TRBJ1-3; TRBD1 agrees at 7 bases. CDR3 length: 15 residues. V was clipped by 5 bases and J by 1 base; unmatched bases: 5. The V gene's germline CDR1 is KGHSH and CDR2 LQKENI. The DNA of the CDR3 is TGTGCCAGCTCAACCGGGACAGCGTCTGGAAACACCATATATTTT. It translates to CASSTGTASGNTIYF.

This chain uses TRBV14 with TRBJ1-3; D ambiguous. The ends were cut back, 0 bases at V and 2 bases at J, with 11 bases in the middle. The CDR3 is made up of 16 amino acids. Germline V gene sequence: CDR1 SGHDN, CDR2 FVKESK. This chain's CDR3 is CASSQDLEATGNTIYF. The CDR3 DNA reads TGTGCCAGCAGCCAAGATCTGGAGGCAACTGGAAACACCATATATTTT.

This rearrangement joins TRBV3-1 (or the pseudogene TRBV3-2) to TRBJ1-5, with 9 bases fitting TRBD1. The CDR3 runs 12 residues. The germline CDR1 and CDR2 sequences are LGHDT and YNNKEL (reference sequence). With 6 bases clipped from V and 10 bases from J, the junction kept 4 bases outside the gene matches. This CDR3 is CASSPTGGPQHF. The CDR3 DNA sequence: TGTGCCAGCAGTCCCACAGGGGGCCCCCAGCATTTT.

The J gene is TRBJ2-5, the V gene TRBV3-1 (or the pseudogene TRBV3-2); 9 bases are shared with TRBD2. V was clipped by 2 bases and J by 2 bases; unmatched bases: 6. The CDR3 is 16 residues long. CDR1 and CDR2 from the germline V gene are LGHDT and YNNKEL (reference sequence). This chain's CDR3 is CASSQRVSGGQETQYF. The CDR3 nucleotides are TGTGCCAGCAGCCAAAGGGTTAGCGGGGGACAAGAGACCCAGTACTTC.

This clone was observed a few times. The chain joins TRBV3-1 (or the pseudogene TRBV3-2) to TRBJ2-1, with D perhaps TRBD1 (6 bases). The CDR3 spans 12 residues. Germline lookup yields CDR1 LGHDT and CDR2 YNNKEL (reference sequence). Trimming took 1 base from V and 15 from J, leaving 13 bases between them. In DNA form, the CDR3 reads TGTGCCAGCAGCCAAGTTCAAACAGGGCGGTTCTTC. Amino acids: CASSQVQTGRFF.

V is TRBV6-5 and J is TRBJ1-6; no clear D gene. The germline V and J ends were trimmed by 4 bases and 2 bases, with 6 bases remaining between them. Germline V CDR1 and CDR2: MNHEY, SVGAGI. The CDR3 contains 14 residues. The CDR3 here is CASSSPPYNSPLHF. The CDR3 coding sequence is TGTGCCAGCAGTTCCCCCCCCTATAATTCACCCCTCCACTTT.

The chain carries TRBV19 and TRBJ1-5; TRBD1 aligns across 10 bases. With V trimmed by 0 bases and J by 10 bases, 6 bases remained unmatched. Germline V gene data show CDR1 as LNHDA and CDR2 as SQIVND (reference sequence). CDR3 length: 15 amino acids. In DNA, the CDR3 is TGTGCCAGTAGTATAGATCCGGGACAGGGGCAACCCCAGCATTTT. It is translated as CASSIDPGQGQPQHF.

This clone was observed once. The CDR3 protein is CASSPLGGSSYEQYF. The CDR3 region has the DNA TGTGCCAGCTCACCATTGGGGGGGTCCTCCTACGAGCAGTACTTC. The J gene is TRBJ2-7, the V gene TRBV18; TRBD2 aligns across 7 bases. Germline lookup yields CDR1 KGHSH and CDR2 LQKENI. V was pared by 2 bases and J by 0 bases, with 4 bases of the junction left unmatched. The CDR3 sequence is 15 residues long.

The chain joins TRBV4-2 to TRBJ2-3, with 7 positions matching TRBD1. The V segment lost 3 bases and the J segment 0 bases; nucleotides outside the gene matches: 6. The germline V gene has CDR1 LGHNA and CDR2 YNFKEQ. This CDR3 comprises 16 residues. This CDR3 reads CASSQADRDSTDTQYF. As DNA, the CDR3 is TGTGCCAGCAGCCAGGCCGACAGGGATAGCACAGATACGCAGTATTTT.

CDR3 nucleotides: TGTGCCAGCAGTTACCCACGGGGGGGGGCCTACGAGCAGTACTTC. Protein sequence: CASSYPRGGAYEQYF. The J gene is TRBJ2-7, the V gene TRBV6-2 or TRBV6-3, with TRBD2 identical over 8 bases. Germline loops: CDR1 MNHEY, CDR2 SVGEGT. V trimming: 2 bases; J trimming: 2 bases; junction bases outside the gene matches: 5. The CDR3 has 15 residues.

The rearrangement joins TRBV18 to TRBJ2-7; D remains unclear. The CDR3 is made up of 14 amino acids. The germline V and J ends were trimmed by 0 bases and 1 base, with 7 bases remaining between them. CDR1 is KGHSH, CDR2 LQKENI, per germline. The CDR3 region is CASSPPGRSYEQYF. For the CDR3, the DNA is TGTGCCAGCTCACCACCGGGCAGATCCTACGAGCAGTACTTC.

About this clone itself: The junction departs from the called germline gene at one end, perhaps through a read error. The chain employs TRBV29-1 and TRBJ1-2; no clear D gene. CDR3 length equals 13 residues. CDR1 SQVTM and CDR2 ANQGSEA come from the germline V gene. Here the CDR3 reads CSVISWTDYDYTF. CDR3 coding DNA: TGCAGCGTCATCAGTTGGACGGACTATGACTACACCTTC.

The chain employs TRBV11-3 and TRBJ1-3, with a weak D call TRBD1 (5 bases). This CDR3 is 14 amino acids long. The germline V gene has CDR1 SGHNT and CDR2 YENEEA. The V and J ends lost 2 bases and 9 bases respectively, with 14 bases between them. CDR3 sequence reads: CASSLRGDSGTIYF. The DNA for the CDR3 is TGTGCCAGCAGCTTAAGGGGAGATAGCGGCACCATATATTTT.

This clone was observed a few times. The chain has TRBV5-1 and TRBJ1-3; the D is unclear. Germline V CDR1 and CDR2: SGHRS, YFSETQ. Deletions cut 0 bases from V and 7 bases from J, with 14 bases between. The CDR3 contains 15 residues. The CDR3 here is CASSLGDSWENTIYF. The CDR3 bases are TGCGCCAGCAGCTTGGGCGACTCCTGGGAGAACACCATATATTTT.

This chain joins TRBV7-2 and TRBJ1-2; D is ambiguous. This CDR3 comprises 13 residues. Trimming removed 1 base at V and 8 bases at J, with 11 bases between. CDR1 SGHTA and CDR2 FQGNSA come from the germline V gene. The CDR3 here is CASSLGGLEGYTF. CDR3 DNA sequence: TGTGCCAGCAGCTTAGGAGGGTTAGAGGGCTACACCTTC.

The chain joins TRBV6-1 to TRBJ2-7; D is undetermined. Germline V gives CDR1 MNHNS, CDR2 SASEGT. The CDR3 length is 14 residues. V lost 1 base to trimming and J lost 5 bases, with 12 bases between them. The CDR3 is CASSEGNAADEQYF. Here the CDR3 DNA reads TGTGCCAGCAGTGAAGGTAACGCGGCAGACGAGCAGTACTTC.

The rearrangement links TRBV7-2 to TRBJ2-1; 9 bases line up with TRBD2. The V gene's germline CDR1 is SGHTA and CDR2 FQGNSA. The CDR3 has 17 residues. Unmatched junction bases numbered 9, after V lost 4 bases and J lost 2 bases. DNA for the CDR3: TGTGCCAGCAGCTCGTCTGGTGCGGGGGGGGCCTACAATGAGCAGTTCTTC. Its protein is CASSSSGAGGAYNEQFF.

The rearrangement links TRBV7-8 to TRBJ2-5; perhaps D is TRBD1 or TRBD2 (6 bases each). This CDR3 comprises 16 residues. V was cut by 5 bases and J by 2 bases, with 18 bases left in between. Germline CDR1 SGHVS, CDR2 FQNEAQ. The CDR3 bases are TGTGCCAGCAGCCTTTATGGCAGGGGAGGACAAGAGACCCAGTACTTC. Its protein product is CASSLYGRGGQETQYF.

This rearrangement joins TRBV5-6 to TRBJ2-1; a possible D gene is TRBD2 (6 bases). V was clipped by 1 base and J by 8 bases, with 10 bases between them. Looked up from germline, CDR1 is SGHDT and CDR2 is YYEEEE. CDR3 size: 13 residues. The CDR3 DNA is TGTGCCAGCAGCTTGTCGGGGGTTCATGAGCAGTTCTTC. Its protein product is CASSLSGVHEQFF.

This rearrangement joins TRBV4-2 to TRBJ2-6, with D possibly being TRBD1 (5 bases). The ends were cut back, 6 bases at V and 0 bases at J, with 12 bases in the middle. The CDR3 contains 16 residues. Germline values: CDR1 LGHNA, CDR2 YNFKEQ. The CDR3 DNA reads as TGTGCCAGCAGTGACAGAGCGAGCTCTGGGGCCAACGTCCTGACTTTC. Translating it yields CASSDRASSGANVLTF.

This clone occurred a few times. The DNA is omitted, as the CDR3 cannot be located on it reliably, and the CDR3 follows TCRdb's listing. The chain combines TRBV3-1 (or the pseudogene TRBV3-2) with TRBJ1-4. Germline loops: CDR1 LGHDT, CDR2 YNNKEL (reference sequence). Ends included, the CDR3 has 18 residues. CDR3: CASNLRGGPGTLMKNCFF.

The V and J genes are TRBV6-4 and TRBJ1-1; D possibly corresponds to TRBD1 (6 bases). V gave up 7 bases and J gave up 4 bases, with 31 bases separating them. The CDR3 contains 19 residues. Germline V gene lookup returns CDR1 MRHNA and CDR2 SNTAGT. In DNA form, the CDR3 reads TGTGCCAGCACTCCGCGCTCTACCGACAGGCCGCTTATCACCACTGAAGCTTTCTTT. Translating gives CASTPRSTDRPLITTEAFF.

The chain uses TRBV7-2 and TRBJ2-2; unclear D gene. V was trimmed by 1 base and J by 5 bases, leaving 8 bases between them. The CDR3 has 14 residues. Germline V gene sequence: CDR1 SGHTA, CDR2 FQGNSA. The CDR3 DNA is TGTGCCAGCAGCTTAGAACACTTAACCGGGGAGCTGTTTTTT. Translated, it gives CASSLEHLTGELFF. Looking up the rest from reference TRBV7-2 and TRBJ2-2 gives the full variable domain: GAGVSQSPSNKVTEKGKDVELRCDPISGHTALYWYRQSLGQGLEFLIYFQGNSAPDKSGLPSDRFSAERTGGSVSTLTIQRTQQEDSAVYLCASSLEHLTGELFFGEGSRLTVL.

The chain links TRBV5-1 to TRBJ1-2; D gene ambiguous. The CDR3 is 14 residues long. Germline V gives CDR1 SGHRS, CDR2 YFSETQ. V was clipped by 5 bases and J by 0 bases, with 11 bases between them. The CDR3 DNA reads as TGCGCCAGCAGTTTTGACACCTCTAACTATGGCTACACCTTC. Its protein is CASSFDTSNYGYTF.

This clone occurred once. The V gene is TRBV5-1, the J gene TRBJ2-5; TRBD2 matches at 10 bases. The CDR3 extends over 14 amino acids. After removal of 4 bases from V and 8 bases from J, the junction contained 8 bases not matched to a gene. Germline V CDR1 and CDR2: SGHRS, YFSETQ. The CDR3 coding sequence is TGCGCCAGCAGCGAGCGGGGGGGCCTGGAAACCCAGTACTTC. Amino acids: CASSERGGLETQYF. The full variable domain, completed using reference TRBV5-1 and TRBJ2-5, is KAGVTQTPRYLIKTRGQQVTLSCSPISGHRSVSWYQQTPGQGLQFLFEYFSETQRNKGNFPGRFSGRQFSNSRSEMNVSTLELGDSALYLCASSERGGLETQYFGPGTRLLVL.